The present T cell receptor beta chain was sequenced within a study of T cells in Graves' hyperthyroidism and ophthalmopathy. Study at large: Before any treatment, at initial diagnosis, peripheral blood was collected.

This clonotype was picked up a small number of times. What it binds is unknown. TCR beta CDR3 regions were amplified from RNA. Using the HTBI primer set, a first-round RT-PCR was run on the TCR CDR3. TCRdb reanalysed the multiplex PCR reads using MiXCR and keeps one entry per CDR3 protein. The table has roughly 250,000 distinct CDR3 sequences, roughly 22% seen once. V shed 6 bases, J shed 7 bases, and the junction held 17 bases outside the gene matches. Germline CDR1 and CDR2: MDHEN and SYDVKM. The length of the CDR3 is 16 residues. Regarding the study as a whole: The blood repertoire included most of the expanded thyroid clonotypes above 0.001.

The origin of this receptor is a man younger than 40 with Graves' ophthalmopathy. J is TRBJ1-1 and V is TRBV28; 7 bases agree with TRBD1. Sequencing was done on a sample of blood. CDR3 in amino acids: CASSSLGSVRQGEAFF. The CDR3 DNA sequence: TGTGCCAGCAGCAGTTTGGGCTCCGTCAGACAGGGTGAAGCTTTCTTT. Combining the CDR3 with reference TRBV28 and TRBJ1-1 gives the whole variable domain DVKVTQSSRYLVKRTGEKVFLECVQDMDHENMFWYRQDPGLGLRLIYFSYDVKMKEKGDIPEGYSVSREKKERFSLILESASTNQTSMYLCASSSLGSVRQGEAFFGQGTRLTVV.